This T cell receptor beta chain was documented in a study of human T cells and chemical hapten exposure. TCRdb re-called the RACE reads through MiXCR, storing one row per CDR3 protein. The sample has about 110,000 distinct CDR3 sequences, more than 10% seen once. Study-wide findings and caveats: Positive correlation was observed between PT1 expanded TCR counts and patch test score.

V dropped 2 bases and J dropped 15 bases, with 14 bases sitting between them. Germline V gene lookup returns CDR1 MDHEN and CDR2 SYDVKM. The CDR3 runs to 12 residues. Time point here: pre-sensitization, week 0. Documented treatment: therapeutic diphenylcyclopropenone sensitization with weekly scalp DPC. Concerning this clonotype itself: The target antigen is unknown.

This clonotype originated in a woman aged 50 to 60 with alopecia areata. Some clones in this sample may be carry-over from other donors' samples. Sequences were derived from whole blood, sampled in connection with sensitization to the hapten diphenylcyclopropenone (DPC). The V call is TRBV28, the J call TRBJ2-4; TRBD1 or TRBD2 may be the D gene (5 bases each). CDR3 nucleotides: TGTGCCAGCAGTTTAGGGGACGGAAGAAGGTACTTC. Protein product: CASSLGDGRRYF.